The 29 T cell receptor beta chains in this list originate from one sample, sequenced in a study of response to subunit inactivated influenza vaccine. TCRdb used MiXCR to reprocess the RT-PCR reads, holding one entry per CDR3 protein. The data show about 500,000 distinct CDR3 sequences, with 16% seen just once and approximately 3% held by the top ten. The sample consisted of CD4+ T cells sorted from PBMCs, taken roughly 24 months after vaccination. The receptors originated from a man aged 45-69 years who received an inactivated influenza vaccine.

The rearrangement links TRBV5-1 to TRBJ2-1, with D possibly matching TRBD1 (5 bases). The germline gives CDR1 SGHRS, CDR2 YFSETQ. The germline V and J ends were trimmed by 4 bases and 4 bases, with 15 bases remaining between them. CDR3 length: 15 residues. CDR3 nucleotides: TGCGCCAGCAGCGGCGGACAAGCCCCGTACAATGAGCAGTTCTTC. Encoded protein: CASSGGQAPYNEQFF.

The chain couples TRBV6-5 to TRBJ2-6, with unresolved D. Germline CDR1 reads MNHEY; CDR2 reads SVGAGI. There are 15 residues in the CDR3. Trimming took off 3 bases at V and 0 bases at J, with 6 bases between the two ends. CDR3 coding DNA: TGTGCCAGCAGTTATATGAACTCTGGGGCCAACGTCCTGACTTTC. Translated: CASSYMNSGANVLTF.

The sample holds a few counts of this clonotype. The chain joins TRBV28 to TRBJ1-4; D is ambiguous. The CDR3 extends over 14 amino acids. CDR1 is MDHEN and CDR2 is SYDVKM in the germline V gene. The ends were cut back, 2 bases at V and 16 bases at J, with 20 bases in the middle. The CDR3 nucleotides are TGTGCCAGCAGTTTAGGGGTCCCCCCGTTGTATCAGTTTTTT. This encodes CASSLGVPPLYQFF.

This rearrangement joins TRBV25-1 to TRBJ2-2; D is unresolved. Germline V gene data show CDR1 as MGHDK and CDR2 as SYGVNS. V was cut by 4 bases and J by 1 base, with 10 bases left in between. This CDR3 has 15 residues. CDR3 DNA sequence: TGTGCCAGCAGTGGTCGGATGATGAACACCGGGGAGCTGTTTTTT. Translated, it gives CASSGRMMNTGELFF.

This clonotype has only a few counts. The chain combines TRBV4-1 with TRBJ1-1; a weak D match, TRBD1 (5 bases). Germline CDR1 reads MGHRA; CDR2 reads YSYEKL. V lost 0 bases and J 0 bases, leaving 14 bases between the germline ends. CDR3 length: 17 amino acids. The chain's CDR3 is CASSQDPGGTMNTEAFF. In DNA form, the CDR3 reads TGCGCCAGCAGCCAAGATCCGGGAGGGACCATGAACACTGAAGCTTTCTTT.

The chain links TRBV9 to TRBJ2-5, with D perhaps TRBD1 or TRBD2 (6 bases each). With 3 bases removed from V and 1 base from J, the gap between germline ends came to 13 bases. From germline, CDR1 is SGDLS and CDR2 YYNGEE. The CDR3 is 15 residues long. The CDR3 loop reads CASSAPGGGQETQYF. In nucleotides, the CDR3 is TGTGCCAGCAGCGCTCCCGGAGGGGGCCAAGAGACCCAGTACTTC.

V usage is TRBV7-9 and J usage is TRBJ1-1, with TRBD1 as a possible D gene (6 bases). The CDR3 contains 15 residues. The V gene's germline CDR1 is SEHNR and CDR2 FQNEAQ (reference sequence). Trimming removed 5 bases from V and 0 bases from J, with 13 bases in between. DNA of the CDR3: TGTGCCAGCAGCCCCACTGGACAGCTGAACACTGAAGCTTTCTTT. Translated: CASSPTGQLNTEAFF.

This chain uses TRBV15 with TRBJ2-2, with D possibly being TRBD1 (5 bases). The CDR3 extends over 13 amino acids. V gave up 1 base and J gave up 6 bases, with 6 bases separating them. Germline values: CDR1 LNHNV, CDR2 YYDKDF (reference sequence). Written as DNA, the CDR3 is TGTGCCACCAGCAGAGTGGGGCCCGGGGAGCTGTTTTTT. As protein: CATSRVGPGELFF.

This clonotype has just a few counts. The rearrangement joins TRBV29-1 to TRBJ2-3; D is perhaps TRBD1 (5 bases). The germline V gene has CDR1 SQVTM and CDR2 ANQGSEA. The CDR3 is made up of 14 amino acids. Trimming removed 0 bases from V and 4 bases from J, with 11 bases in between. The CDR3 DNA is TGCAGCGTTGAAGAAGGGGTAAGACCAGATACGCAGTATTTT. The encoded protein is CSVEEGVRPDTQYF.

The sample holds a few counts of this clonotype. The rearrangement links TRBV12-3 or TRBV12-4 to TRBJ2-2, with 7 bases fitting TRBD2. The CDR3 spans 17 residues. V shed 6 bases, J shed 3 bases, and the junction held 13 bases outside the gene matches. The CDR3 region is CASRLGLAVDHTGELFF. CDR3 coding DNA: TGTGCCAGCAGGCTAGGGCTAGCGGTCGACCACACCGGGGAGCTGTTTTTT.

This sequence joins TRBV12-3 or TRBV12-4 and TRBJ2-1, with D possibly matching TRBD1 (6 bases). This CDR3 contains 14 residues. Trimming left V 6 bases short and J 6 bases short, with 15 bases between. The CDR3 nucleotides are TGTGCCAGCAGCCTACAGGGTAGAGGCAATGAGCAGTTCTTC. It codes for CASSLQGRGNEQFF.

This clonotype was seen only a few times. The chain uses TRBV5-1 and TRBJ2-7; 10 nucleotides agree with TRBD1. Germline CDR1 and CDR2: SGHRS and YFSETQ. The CDR3 has 13 residues. Trimming cost V 8 bases and J 6 bases; bases outside gene matches: 8. The CDR3, as DNA: TGCGCCAGTACCCAGAGGGACAGGGGCGAGCAGTACTTC. This sequence encodes CASTQRDRGEQYF.

The J gene is TRBJ2-5, the V gene TRBV6-2 or TRBV6-3; D remains ambiguous. V lost 4 bases to trimming and J lost 5 bases, with 8 bases between them. The CDR3 totals 12 residues. Per germline, CDR1 MNHEY and CDR2 SVGEGT. CDR3 sequence reads: CASSFFEETQYF. The CDR3 DNA reads as TGTGCCAGCAGTTTCTTCGAGGAGACCCAGTACTTC.

This clonotype showed up just a few times. CDR3 in DNA: TGCGCCAGCAGCCAAGACCCGGCAGGGGATGGCTACACCTTC. Translating it yields CASSQDPAGDGYTF. V usage is TRBV4-1 and J usage is TRBJ1-2; possible D gene TRBD1, 6 bases. V gave up 0 bases and J gave up 6 bases, with 11 bases separating them. The CDR3 is 14 residues long. CDR1 and CDR2 (germline): MGHRA, YSYEKL.

The V call is TRBV20-1, the J call TRBJ2-5, with TRBD2 matching 7 bases. J gave up 3 bases and V 3 bases, and 1 base lay outside the gene matches. Per the germline V gene, CDR1 is DFQATT and CDR2 is SNEGSKA (reference sequence). This CDR3 is built from 12 residues. The DNA of the CDR3 is TGCAGTGCTAGCGGGGGGAAAGAGACCCAGTACTTC. This codes for CSASGGKETQYF.

This clonotype was seen a handful of times. The chain joins TRBV5-1 to TRBJ2-7; a weak D match, TRBD1 (6 bases). The V end was cut by 4 bases, the J end by 6 bases, with 14 bases between. The germline V gene encodes CDR1 SGHRS and CDR2 YFSETQ. This CDR3 comprises 13 residues. The CDR3 region is CASSLTGGREQYF. The DNA for the CDR3 is TGCGCCAGCAGCCTGACAGGAGGTCGCGAGCAGTACTTC.

In this sample, this clonotype turned up a few times. The genes are TRBV15 and TRBJ2-1; D may be TRBD1 (5 bases). The ends were cut back, 1 base at V and 9 bases at J, with 10 bases in the middle. From germline, CDR1 is LNHNV and CDR2 YYDKDF (reference sequence). The CDR3 spans 13 residues. CDR3 DNA sequence: TGTGCCACCAGCAGAGGCAGGGAACGTGAGCAGTTCTTC. Its translation is CATSRGREREQFF.

The chain joins TRBV20-1 to TRBJ2-3; 8 bases line up with TRBD1. Germline CDR1 reads DFQATT; CDR2 reads SNEGSKA (reference sequence). V lost 1 base to trimming and J lost 6 bases; unmatched junction nucleotides: 9. This CDR3 has 15 amino acids. CDR3: CSARAATGAPDTQYF. In nucleotides, the CDR3 is TGCAGTGCTAGAGCCGCGACAGGGGCACCCGATACGCAGTATTTT.

The sample holds many counts of this clonotype. This chain joins TRBV5-5 and TRBJ2-7; perhaps TRBD2 as D (6 bases). The V and J ends lost 1 base and 1 base respectively, with 12 bases between them. Germline V gives CDR1 SGHKS, CDR2 YYEKEE (reference sequence). The CDR3 is 15 amino acids. In nucleotides, the CDR3 is TGTGCCAGCAGCTTGTGGGGCGGAGGGTCCTACGAGCAGTACTTC. Protein: CASSLWGGGSYEQYF. The full variable domain, in which reference TRBV5-5 and TRBJ2-7 provide the parts outside the CDR3, is DAGVTQSPTHLIKTRGQQVTLRCSPISGHKSVSWYQQVLGQGPQFIFQYYEKEERGRGNFPDRFSARQFPNYSSELNVNALLLGDSALYLCASSLWGGGSYEQYFGPGTRLTVT.

The rearrangement links TRBV20-1 to TRBJ2-3; 9 bases align to TRBD2. Germline V gives CDR1 DFQATT, CDR2 SNEGSKA (reference sequence). Trimming at V came to 3 bases and at J to 4 bases, leaving 5 bases not matched to a gene. The CDR3 spans 14 residues. This CDR3 is CSASLLAGPDTQYF. CDR3 nucleotides: TGCAGTGCTAGCCTTCTAGCGGGACCAGATACGCAGTATTTT.

The J gene is TRBJ2-3, the V gene TRBV20-1; D may match TRBD1 or TRBD2 (5 bases each). From germline, CDR1 is DFQATT and CDR2 SNEGSKA (reference sequence). V was shortened by 6 bases and J by 7 bases, with 17 bases between the two germline ends. There are 13 residues in the CDR3. The chain's CDR3 is CSAPGPELYTQYF. The CDR3 DNA reads TGCAGTGCACCGGGACCAGAATTATATACGCAGTATTTT.

This clonotype showed up many times. J is TRBJ1-1 and V is TRBV3-1; D ambiguous. Trimming removed 4 bases at V and 1 base at J, with 4 bases between. This CDR3 is 12 amino acids long. Germline CDR1 reads LGHDT; CDR2 reads YNNKEL (reference sequence). DNA for the CDR3: TGTGCCAGCAGCCGTGGGAACACTGAAGCTTTCTTT. This translates into CASSRGNTEAFF.

This clonotype was found a few times. V usage is TRBV20-1 and J usage is TRBJ2-5, with a possible D match to TRBD1 (5 bases). This CDR3 contains 12 residues. The germline V gene has CDR1 DFQATT and CDR2 SNEGSKA (reference sequence). V was shortened by 4 bases and J by 9 bases, with 15 bases between the two germline ends. The CDR3 coding sequence is TGCAGTGCTACGCAGGGCCCGCTATCCCAGTACTTC. This translates into CSATQGPLSQYF.

The chain carries TRBV4-2 and TRBJ2-7, with a weak D call TRBD1 (5 bases). The CDR3 is made up of 13 amino acids. CDR1 LGHNA and CDR2 YNFKEQ come from the germline V gene. The germline V and J ends were trimmed by 3 bases and 7 bases, with 13 bases remaining between them. CDR3 residues: CASSQRQPGEQYF. For the CDR3, the DNA is TGTGCCAGCAGCCAGAGACAGCCAGGGGAGCAGTACTTC.

At least ten counts were recorded for this clonotype. V is TRBV9 and J is TRBJ2-7, with TRBD1 matching over 10 bases. CDR1 SGDLS and CDR2 YYNGEE come from the germline V gene. Germline trimming cut 0 bases from V and 2 bases from J; bases unmatched to any gene: 2. The CDR3 is 15 amino acids. CDR3 region: CASSVEGQGAYEQYF. As DNA, the CDR3 is TGTGCCAGCAGCGTAGAAGGACAGGGGGCCTACGAGCAGTACTTC.

The chain has TRBV11-2 and TRBJ1-5; no clear D gene. Germline V lookup: CDR1 SGHAT, CDR2 FQNNGV. V was pared by 1 base and J by 6 bases, with 7 bases between. This CDR3 has 13 amino acids. The CDR3 sequence: CASSLGTRQPQHF. The CDR3 nucleotides are TGTGCCAGCAGCTTAGGGACCCGTCAGCCCCAGCATTTT.

Many counts were recorded for this clonotype. This chain joins TRBV9 and TRBJ2-1; 9 nucleotides agree with TRBD2. CDR3 length equals 16 residues. After removal of 7 bases from V and 7 bases from J, the junction contained 15 bases not matched to a gene. Germline V CDR1 and CDR2: SGDLS, YYNGEE. CDR3 sequence (DNA): TGTGCCAGCTCATACGGGGCGGGGGGGCCCTGGAATGAGCAGTTCTTC. Its protein product is CASSYGAGGPWNEQFF.

This clonotype has more than one count but fewer than ten. The chain has TRBV3-1 and TRBJ2-7, with 8 bases that match TRBD2. The CDR3 has 16 residues. In germline, CDR1 is LGHDT, CDR2 YNNKEL (reference sequence). J gave up 4 bases and V 4 bases, and 12 bases lay outside the gene matches. CDR3 coding DNA: TGTGCCAGCAGCCTGAGGACTAGCCGGGTAGGTTACGAGCAGTACTTC. Protein product: CASSLRTSRVGYEQYF.

This sequence joins TRBV10-1 and TRBJ2-1; the D gene is possibly TRBD1 (5 bases). Germline CDR1 WNHNN, CDR2 SYGVQD (reference sequence). V was pared by 3 bases and J by 8 bases, with 11 bases between. This CDR3 spans 13 amino acids. The CDR3 reads CASSESGMHEQFF. The CDR3 DNA reads TGCGCCAGCAGTGAATCAGGGATGCATGAGCAGTTCTTC.